This T cell receptor (beta chain) appears in the sequencing data of a study of response to subunit inactivated influenza vaccine. Study-level results: The authors proposed limited new T cell recruitment per seasonal influenza vaccination.

This clonotype was observed many times. Its specificity is not known. MiXCR, applied by TCRdb to the RT-PCR reads, yields one record per CDR3 protein. The sample holds about 500,000 distinct CDR3 sequences, 10% to 15% seen once. V lost 6 bases and J lost 2, with 15 bases in between. Germline V CDR1 and CDR2: SQVTM, ANQGSEA. CDR3 size: 14 residues. The chain is built from TRBV29-1 and TRBJ2-3, with unresolved D. The source of this sequence is a man between 45 and 60 years old who received an inactivated influenza vaccine. The material sequenced was PBMCs from blood, taken around seven weeks after vaccination. CDR3 amino acids: CSVVPLINTDTQYF. The CDR3 nucleotides are TGCAGCGTAGTTCCACTTATTAACACAGATACGCAGTATTTT.